This T cell receptor beta chain is drawn from a study of blood T cell repertoires in COVID-19. As for the study in general: The origin of the acute and convalescent COVID-19 samples was the United States, Italy and Spain.

The length of the CDR3 is 16 residues. The ends were cut back, 6 bases at V and 8 bases at J, with 25 bases in the middle. CDR1 and CDR2 (germline): MDHEN, SYDVKM. The data were produced by immunoSEQ multiplex PCR, yet TCRdb's version contains in-frame clones alone and is incomplete. The repertoire holds 37,000 or so clones, 89% seen once, with about 6.5% in the top ten. Sequenced: peripheral blood. The chain combines TRBV28 with TRBJ1-2, with TRBD1 as a possible D gene (6 bases). The sequence was obtained from a human donor in a cohort sampled during active COVID-19. The CDR3 region has the DNA TGTGCCAGCAGCCAACCCTTCCCCAGGGGAAGAGGGGGCTACACCTTC. Translating gives CASSQPFPRGRGGYTF.